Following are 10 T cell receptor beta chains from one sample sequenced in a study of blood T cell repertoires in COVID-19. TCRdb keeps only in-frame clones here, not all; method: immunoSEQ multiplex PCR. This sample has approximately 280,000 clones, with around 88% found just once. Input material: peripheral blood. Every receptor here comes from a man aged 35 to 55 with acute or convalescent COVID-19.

This CDR3 is CASSRTASSDDEQYF. The CDR3 nucleotides are TGCGCCAGCAGCCGTACAGCCTCCAGTGACGACGAGCAGTACTTC. The gene calls are TRBV4-1 and TRBJ2-7; D gene unclear. V lost 4 bases to trimming and J lost 5 bases, with 18 bases between them. CDR3 length: 15 residues. Germline V gene sequence: CDR1 MGHRA, CDR2 YSYEKL.

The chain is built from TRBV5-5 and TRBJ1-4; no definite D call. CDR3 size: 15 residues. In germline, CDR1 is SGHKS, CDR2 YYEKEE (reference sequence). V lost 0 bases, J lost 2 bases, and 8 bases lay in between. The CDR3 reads CASSLGGVTNEKLFF. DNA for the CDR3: TGTGCCAGCAGCTTGGGGGGAGTGACTAATGAAAAACTGTTTTTT.

The CDR3 coding sequence is TGTGCCAGTAGCCGCGGGACAGTAGAAAATCAGCCCCAGCATTTT. Translation gives CASSRGTVENQPQHF. The V gene is TRBV19, the J gene TRBJ1-5, with TRBD1 identical over 7 bases. From germline, CDR1 is LNHDA and CDR2 SQIVND (reference sequence). This CDR3 spans 15 amino acids. V was pared by 6 bases and J by 4 bases, with 9 bases of the junction left unmatched.

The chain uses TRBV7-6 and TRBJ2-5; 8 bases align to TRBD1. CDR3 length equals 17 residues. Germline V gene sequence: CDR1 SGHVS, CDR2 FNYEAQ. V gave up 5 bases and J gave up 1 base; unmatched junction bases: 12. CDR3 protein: CASSPAPGTGFQETQYF. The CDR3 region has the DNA TGTGCCAGCAGCCCCGCACCCGGGACAGGATTCCAAGAGACCCAGTACTTC. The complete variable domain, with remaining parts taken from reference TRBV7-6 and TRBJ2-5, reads GAGVSQSPRYKVTKRGQDVALRCDPISGHVSLYWYRQALGQGPEFLTYFNYEAQQDKSGLPNDRFSAERPEGSISTLTIQRTEQRDSAMYRCASSPAPGTGFQETQYFGPGTRLLVL.

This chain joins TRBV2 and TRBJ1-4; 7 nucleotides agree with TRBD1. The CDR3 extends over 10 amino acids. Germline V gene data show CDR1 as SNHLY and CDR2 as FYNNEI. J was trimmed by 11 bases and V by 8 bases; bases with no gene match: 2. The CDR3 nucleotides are TGTGCCAGCGGGGGACAGAAACTGTTTTTT. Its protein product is CASGGQKLFF.

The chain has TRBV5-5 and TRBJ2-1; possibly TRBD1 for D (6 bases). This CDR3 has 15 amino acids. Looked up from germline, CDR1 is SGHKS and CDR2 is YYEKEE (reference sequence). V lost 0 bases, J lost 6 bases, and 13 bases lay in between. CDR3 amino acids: CASSLEAGEFNEQFF. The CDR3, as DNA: TGTGCCAGCAGCTTGGAGGCAGGGGAGTTCAATGAGCAGTTCTTC.

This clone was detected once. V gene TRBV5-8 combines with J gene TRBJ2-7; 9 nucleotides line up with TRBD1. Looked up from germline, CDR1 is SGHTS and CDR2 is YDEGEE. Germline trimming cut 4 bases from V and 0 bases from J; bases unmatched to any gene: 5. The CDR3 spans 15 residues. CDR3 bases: TGTGCCAGCAGCATTCCGGGACAGGGCTCCTACGAGCAGTACTTC. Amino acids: CASSIPGQGSYEQYF.

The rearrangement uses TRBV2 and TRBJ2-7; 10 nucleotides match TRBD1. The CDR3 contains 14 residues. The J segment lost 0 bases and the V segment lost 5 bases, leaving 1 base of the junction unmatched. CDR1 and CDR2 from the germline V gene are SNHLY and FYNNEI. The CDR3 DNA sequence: TGTGCCAGCAGTTGGACAGGGGGCTCCTACGAGCAGTACTTC. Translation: CASSWTGGSYEQYF.

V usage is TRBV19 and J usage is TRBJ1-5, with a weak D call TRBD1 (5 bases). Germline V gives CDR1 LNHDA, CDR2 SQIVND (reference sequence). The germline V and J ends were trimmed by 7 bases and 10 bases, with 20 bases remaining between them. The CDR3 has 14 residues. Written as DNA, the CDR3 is TGTGCCAGTATCGGGGGTTTGGGGCGGGGCCCCCAGCATTTT. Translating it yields CASIGGLGRGPQHF.

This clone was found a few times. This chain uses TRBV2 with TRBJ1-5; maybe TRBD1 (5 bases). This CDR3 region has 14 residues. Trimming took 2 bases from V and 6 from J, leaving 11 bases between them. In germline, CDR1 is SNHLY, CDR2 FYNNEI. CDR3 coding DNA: TGTGCCAGCAGTGAACGGGGGGGAAGTCAGCCCCAGCATTTT. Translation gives CASSERGGSQPQHF.